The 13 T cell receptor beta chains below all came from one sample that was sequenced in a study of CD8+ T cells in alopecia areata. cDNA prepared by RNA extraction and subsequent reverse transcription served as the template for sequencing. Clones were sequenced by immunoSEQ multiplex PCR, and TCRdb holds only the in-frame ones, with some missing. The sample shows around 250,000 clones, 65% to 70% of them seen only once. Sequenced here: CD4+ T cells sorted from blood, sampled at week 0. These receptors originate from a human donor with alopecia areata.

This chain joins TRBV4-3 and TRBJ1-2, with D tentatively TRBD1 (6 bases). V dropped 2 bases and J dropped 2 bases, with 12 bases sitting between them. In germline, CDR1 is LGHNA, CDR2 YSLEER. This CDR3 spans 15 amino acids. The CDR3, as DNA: TGCGCCAGCAGCCAACACCGGGACACGAACTATGGCTACACCTTC. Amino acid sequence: CASSQHRDTNYGYTF.

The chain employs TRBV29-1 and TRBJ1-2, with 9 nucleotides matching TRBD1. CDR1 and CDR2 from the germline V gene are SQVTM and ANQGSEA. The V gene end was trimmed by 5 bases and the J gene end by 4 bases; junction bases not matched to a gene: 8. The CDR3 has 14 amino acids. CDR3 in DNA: TGCAGCGTTAGCTCCGGGACAGGGTCCTATGGCTACACCTTC. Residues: CSVSSGTGSYGYTF. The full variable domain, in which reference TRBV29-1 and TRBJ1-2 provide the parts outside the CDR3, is SAVISQKPSRDICQRGTSLTIQCQVDSQVTMMFWYRQQPGQSLTLIATANQGSEATYESGFVIDKFPISRPNLTFSTLTVSNMSPEDSSIYLCSVSSGTGSYGYTFGSGTRLTVV.

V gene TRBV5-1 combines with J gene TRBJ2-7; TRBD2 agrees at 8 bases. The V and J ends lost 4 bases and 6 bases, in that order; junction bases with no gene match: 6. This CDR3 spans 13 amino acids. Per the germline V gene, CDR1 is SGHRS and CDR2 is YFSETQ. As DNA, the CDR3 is TGCGCCAGCAGCCAACCGGGGGGGTTCGAGCAGTACTTC. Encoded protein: CASSQPGGFEQYF.

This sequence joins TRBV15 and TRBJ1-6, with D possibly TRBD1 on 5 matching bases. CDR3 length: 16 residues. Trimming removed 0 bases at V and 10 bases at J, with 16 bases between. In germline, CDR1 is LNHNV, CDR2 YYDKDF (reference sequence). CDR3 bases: TGTGCCACCAGCAGAGACGGGGGAGGGGTCGGGTCACCCCTCCACTTT. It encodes CATSRDGGGVGSPLHF. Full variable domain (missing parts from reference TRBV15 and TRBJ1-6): DAMVIQNPRYQVTQFGKPVTLSCSQTLNHNVMYWYQQKSSQAPKLLFHYYDKDFNNEADTPDNFQSRRPNTSFCFLDIRSPGLGDTAMYLCATSRDGGGVGSPLHFGNGTRLTVT.

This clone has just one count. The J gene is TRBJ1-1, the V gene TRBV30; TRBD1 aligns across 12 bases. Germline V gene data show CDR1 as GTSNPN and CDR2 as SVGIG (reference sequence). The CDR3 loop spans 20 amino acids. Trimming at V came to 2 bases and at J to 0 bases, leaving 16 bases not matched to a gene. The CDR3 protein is CAWSFRLWDRGLRMNTEAFF. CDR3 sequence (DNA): TGTGCCTGGAGTTTTCGACTATGGGACAGGGGGCTTCGGATGAACACTGAAGCTTTCTTT.

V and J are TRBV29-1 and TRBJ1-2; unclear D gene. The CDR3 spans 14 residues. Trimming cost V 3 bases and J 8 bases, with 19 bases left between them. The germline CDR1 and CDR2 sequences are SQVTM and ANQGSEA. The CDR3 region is CSVEMSHSPKGYTF. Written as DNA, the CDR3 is TGCAGCGTTGAGATGTCCCACAGCCCCAAAGGCTACACCTTC.

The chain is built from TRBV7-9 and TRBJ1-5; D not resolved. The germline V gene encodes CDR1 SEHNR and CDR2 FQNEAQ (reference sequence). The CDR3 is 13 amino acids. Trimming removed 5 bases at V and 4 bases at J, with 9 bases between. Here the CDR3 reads CASSQDGNQPQHF. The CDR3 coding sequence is TGTGCCAGCAGCCAGGACGGGAATCAGCCCCAGCATTTT.

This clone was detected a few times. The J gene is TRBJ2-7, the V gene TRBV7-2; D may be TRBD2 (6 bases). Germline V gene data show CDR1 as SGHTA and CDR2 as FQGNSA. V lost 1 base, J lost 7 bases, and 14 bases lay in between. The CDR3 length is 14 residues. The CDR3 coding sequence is TGTGCCAGCAGCTTAGGGGCCCTTGCGGGAGAGCAGTACTTC. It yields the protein CASSLGALAGEQYF. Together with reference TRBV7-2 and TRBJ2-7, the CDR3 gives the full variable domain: GAGVSQSPSNKVTEKGKDVELRCDPISGHTALYWYRQSLGQGLEFLIYFQGNSAPDKSGLPSDRFSAERTGGSVSTLTIQRTQQEDSAVYLCASSLGALAGEQYFGPGTRLTVT.

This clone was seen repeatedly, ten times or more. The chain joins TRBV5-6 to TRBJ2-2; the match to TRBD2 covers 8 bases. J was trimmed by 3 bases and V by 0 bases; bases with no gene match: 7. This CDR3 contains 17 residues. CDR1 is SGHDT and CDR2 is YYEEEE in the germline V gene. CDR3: CASSLERLARYTGELFF. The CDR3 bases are TGTGCCAGCAGCTTGGAGCGACTAGCGCGATACACCGGGGAGCTGTTTTTT.

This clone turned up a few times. CDR3 DNA sequence: TGCAGCGGCTCTATAGAGACCCAGTACTTC. Protein sequence: CSGSIETQYF. J is TRBJ2-5 and V is TRBV29-1; D remains ambiguous. The V gene's germline CDR1 is SQVTM and CDR2 ANQGSEA. The CDR3 spans 10 residues. V lost 7 bases to trimming and J lost 4 bases, with 7 bases between them. Filled out from reference TRBV29-1 and TRBJ2-5, the complete variable domain reads SAVISQKPSRDICQRGTSLTIQCQVDSQVTMMFWYRQQPGQSLTLIATANQGSEATYESGFVIDKFPISRPNLTFSTLTVSNMSPEDSSIYLCSGSIETQYFGPGTRLLVL.

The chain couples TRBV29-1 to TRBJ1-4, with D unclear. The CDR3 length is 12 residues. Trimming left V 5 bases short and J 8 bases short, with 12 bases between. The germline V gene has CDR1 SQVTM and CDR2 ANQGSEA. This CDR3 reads CSVSGPSEKLFF. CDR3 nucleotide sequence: TGCAGCGTTAGCGGCCCGTCAGAAAAACTGTTTTTT.

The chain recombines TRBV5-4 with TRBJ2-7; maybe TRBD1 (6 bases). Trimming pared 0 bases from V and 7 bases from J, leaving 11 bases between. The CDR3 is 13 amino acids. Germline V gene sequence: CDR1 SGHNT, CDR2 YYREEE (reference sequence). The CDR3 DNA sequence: TGTGCCAGCAGCTTGGATCCTCAGGGGGAGCAGTACTTC. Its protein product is CASSLDPQGEQYF.

The CDR3 sequence: CASSFGPDRGRNQPQHF. CDR3 bases: TGCGCCAGCAGCTTCGGACCGGACAGGGGGCGCAATCAGCCCCAGCATTTT. The chain uses TRBV5-1 and TRBJ1-5, with 11 bases matching TRBD1. CDR1 is SGHRS and CDR2 is YFSETQ in the germline V gene. The V and J ends lost 2 bases and 2 bases, in that order; junction bases with no gene match: 6. The CDR3 covers 17 residues.